These T cell receptor beta chains were read from a single sample in a study of Ad26.COV2.S vaccination and SARS-CoV-2 variants. Data came from immunoSEQ multiplex PCR; TCRdb stores just in-frame clones and leaves some out. The sample includes about 87,000 clones, under 90% of them seen just once. The sequenced sample was peripheral blood, obtained after recovery from COVID-19. Receptors originate from a human donor who had recovered from COVID-19. The CDR3 runs from the conserved cysteine through the conserved F or W. The D gene is left open where the match is weak. Only some rows state a clone size, as once, few, many or a class for expanded clones.

V	D	J	size	DNA	CDR3
TRBV7-8	NA	TRBJ2-1	NA	TGTGCCAGCAGCTTTCCACAGGGCACCTACAATGAGCAGTTCTTC	CASSFPQGTYNEQFF
TRBV7-6	TRBD2	TRBJ2-2	few	TGTGCCAGCAGCCCACAGGCCGGGACTAGCTTGTACACCGGGGAGCTGTTTTTT	CASSPQAGTSLYTGELFF
TRBV7-6	NA	TRBJ2-1	NA	TGTGCCAGCAGCCTCCCCCCGGCTAGCCTGAACTCCTACAATGAGCAGTTCTTC	CASSLPPASLNSYNEQFF
TRBV2	NA	TRBJ1-1	NA	TGTGCCAGCAGTGTTCTCACTGAAGCTTTCTTT	CASSVLTEAFF
TRBV5-1	NA	TRBJ2-1	NA	TGCGCCAGCAGCTTGGGACGGGACTTGTCTTACAATGAGCAGTTCTTC	CASSLGRDLSYNEQFF
TRBV6-5	NA	TRBJ2-1	few	TGTGCCAGCACCCGATCCAATGAGCAGTTCTTC	CASTRSNEQFF
TRBV28	NA	TRBJ1-2	NA	TGTGCCAGCGCTAAGTCTTTTTATGGCTACACCTTC	CASAKSFYGYTF
TRBV5-1	NA	TRBJ2-1	NA	TGCGCCAGCAGCTTGACACCCCCGGGGTGGTTCTTC	CASSLTPPGWFF
TRBV27	TRBD2	TRBJ2-5	few	TGTGCCAGCAGTTTTTCCCCTCGACTAGCGGGAGAGACCCAGTACTTC	CASSFSPRLAGETQYF
TRBV28	NA	TRBJ2-5	NA	TGTGCCACCTGGGGCCAGGGGTACCAAGAGACCCAGTACTTC	CATWGQGYQETQYF
TRBV4-3	TRBD1	TRBJ1-1	NA	TGCGCCAGCAGCCAGATGGGACAGGGGAGACTGAACACTGAAGCTTTCTTT	CASSQMGQGRLNTEAFF
TRBV6-5	TRBD2	TRBJ2-7	once	TGTGCCAGCAGGACCGGGACTAGCGGGCTGGAGCAGTACTTC	CASRTGTSGLEQYF
TRBV24-1	NA	TRBJ1-5	NA	TGTGCCACCGTGTGGGCTCCCTGGCCCCAGCATTTT	CATVWAPWPQHF
TRBV29-1	NA	TRBJ2-3	NA	TGCAGCGTTGGGGCGAAACTCACAGATACGCAGTATTTT	CSVGAKLTDTQYF
TRBV7-9	NA	TRBJ2-1	NA	TGTGCCAGCAGCTTAGCAGGGATTTACAATGAGCAGTTCTTC	CASSLAGIYNEQFF
TRBV28	TRBD2	TRBJ2-1	NA	TGTGCCAGCAGTTCCACACGGACTAGCGGGAGGTGGTATGAGCAGTTCTTC	CASSSTRTSGRWYEQFF
TRBV9	NA	TRBJ2-7	NA	TGTGCCAGCAGCGTAGGGTGGGACAACTACGAGCAGTACTTC	CASSVGWDNYEQYF
TRBV29-1	TRBD2	TRBJ2-5	NA	TGCAGCGCTCTAGCGGGAGGTGAGACCCAGTACTTC	CSALAGGETQYF
TRBV28	NA	TRBJ1-5	NA	TGTGCCAGCAGTCAAAGGCTTTTTCGCTGGCTCGGGCAGCCCCAGCATTTT	CASSQRLFRWLGQPQHF
TRBV28	TRBD2	TRBJ2-1	NA	TGTGCCAGCACTAACTCAAAAGTGGAGACTAGCGGGAGGGACGCCTACAATGAGCAGTTCTTC	CASTNSKVETSGRDAYNEQFF
TRBV7-8	NA	TRBJ2-7	NA	TGTGCCAGCAGCTTAGGGGCGGGACAACGGCGCCACGAGCAGTACTTC	CASSLGAGQRRHEQYF
TRBV4-3	NA	TRBJ2-2	NA	TGCGCCAGCAGCCAAGGGGCTGTGGGCGCCGGGGAGCTGTTTTTT	CASSQGAVGAGELFF
TRBV12-3/TRBV12-4	NA	TRBJ2-7	NA	TGTGCCAGCAGTTCCCTAATCTACGAGCAGTACTTC	CASSSLIYEQYF
TRBV13	TRBD2	TRBJ2-3	NA	TGTGCCAGCAGGCCGGGACTAGCGGACTTACCTAGCACAGATACGCAGTATTTT	CASRPGLADLPSTDTQYF
TRBV27	TRBD1	TRBJ1-5	NA	TGTGCCAGCAGTGTGGGACAGGGCCCCAATCAGCCCCAGCATTTT	CASSVGQGPNQPQHF
TRBV27	NA	TRBJ2-7	NA	TGTGCCAGCAGTTGGGGACTTGCTAGGTCCTACGAGCAGTACTTC	CASSWGLARSYEQYF
TRBV24-1	NA	TRBJ2-7	NA	TGTGCCACTCCTTACCAAACAGGGATAGGGCGCCGGGAGCAGTACTTC	CATPYQTGIGRREQYF
TRBV9	NA	TRBJ2-1	NA	TGTGCCAGCAGCGCGAGCGGGCTAAGCTCCTACAATGAGCAGTTCTTC	CASSASGLSSYNEQFF
TRBV19	NA	TRBJ1-4	NA	TGTGCCAGTAGTATCGAGCGGAATGAAAAACTGTTTTTT	CASSIERNEKLFF
TRBV7-2	NA	TRBJ2-1	NA	TGTGCCAGCAGCTTAGACAGACTAGAAGACAATGAGCAGTTCTTC	CASSLDRLEDNEQFF
TRBV19	TRBD1	TRBJ2-2	NA	TGTGCCAGTAGGACGGGTACAGGGGGCCATGAGAACACCGGGGAGCTGTTTTTT	CASRTGTGGHENTGELFF
TRBV29-1	NA	TRBJ1-2	NA	TGCAGCGCCGTACGGGGGGGATCTAACTATGGCTACACCTTC	CSAVRGGSNYGYTF
TRBV2	NA	TRBJ2-7	NA	TGTGCCAGCAGTGAGGACCGGTTCAGGGAGATCTACGAGCAGTACTTC	CASSEDRFREIYEQYF
TRBV5-8	NA	TRBJ2-3	few	TGTGCCAGCACTAGATTCACAGATACGCAGTATTTT	CASTRFTDTQYF
TRBV4-3	NA	TRBJ1-2	NA	TGCGCCAGCAGCCAAGAAGCCCAGGTGGTCTATGGCTACACCTTC	CASSQEAQVVYGYTF
TRBV9	TRBD2	TRBJ2-7	NA	TGTGCCAGCAGCGTAGGCGGGGGCGAGCAGTACTTC	CASSVGGGEQYF